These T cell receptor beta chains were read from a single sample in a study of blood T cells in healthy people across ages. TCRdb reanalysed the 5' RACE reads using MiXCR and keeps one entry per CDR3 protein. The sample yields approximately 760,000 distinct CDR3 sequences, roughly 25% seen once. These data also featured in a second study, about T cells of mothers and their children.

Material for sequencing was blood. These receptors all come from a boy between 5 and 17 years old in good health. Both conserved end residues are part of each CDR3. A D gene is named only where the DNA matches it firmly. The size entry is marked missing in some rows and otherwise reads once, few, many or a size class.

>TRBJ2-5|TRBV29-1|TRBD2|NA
TGCAGCTTTACTAGCGGGGGATGGGAGACCCAGTACTTC
CSFTSGGWETQYF
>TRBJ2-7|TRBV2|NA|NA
TGTGCCAGCACTCCACGGGGAGACCCGGCCTACGAGCAGTACTTC
CASTPRGDPAYEQYF
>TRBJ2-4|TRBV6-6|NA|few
TGTGCCAGCGGGGTGGAAAGGGTAGCCAAAAACATTCAGTACTTC
CASGVERVAKNIQYF
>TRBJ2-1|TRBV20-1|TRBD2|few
TGCAGTGGAGGGGCTAGCGGGCACAATGAGCAGTTCTTC
CSGGASGHNEQFF
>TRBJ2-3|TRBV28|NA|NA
TGTGCCAGCAGCTCGACTAGTGCGCAGTATTTT
CASSSTSAQYF
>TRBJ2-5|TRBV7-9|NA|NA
TGTGCCAGCAGTTCGGCGAGGGGACAAGAGACCCAGTACTTC
CASSSARGQETQYF
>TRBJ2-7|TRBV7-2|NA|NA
TGTGCCAGCAGCCGGACTACTCCCTACGAGCAGTACTTC
CASSRTTPYEQYF
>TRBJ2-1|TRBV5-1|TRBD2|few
TGCGCCAGCAGCGACAGCGGGAGGGCCGACAATGAGCAGTTCTTC
CASSDSGRADNEQFF
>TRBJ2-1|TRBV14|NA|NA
TGTGCCAGCAGCCCCATACTCTACAATGAGCAGTTCTTC
CASSPILYNEQFF
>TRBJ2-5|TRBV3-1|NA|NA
TGTGCCAGCAGCCAAGGGGGCAGCGGCCTGTCGGAGACCCAGTACTTC
CASSQGGSGLSETQYF
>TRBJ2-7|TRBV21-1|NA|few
TGTGCCAGCAACCTACAGGGCCCGAGCTCCTACGAGCAGTACTTC
CASNLQGPSSYEQYF
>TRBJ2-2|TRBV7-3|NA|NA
TGTGCCAGCAGCTCGCCCAGGGGAACCGGGGAGCTGTTTTTT
CASSSPRGTGELFF
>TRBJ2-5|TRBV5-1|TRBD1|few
TGCGCCAGCAGCTTGGAGGGGGACAGGGATGAGCAGTACTTC
CASSLEGDRDEQYF
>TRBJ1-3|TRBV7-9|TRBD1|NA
TGTGCCAGCAGCTTACCAGGGGGAGACACCATATATTTT
CASSLPGGDTIYF
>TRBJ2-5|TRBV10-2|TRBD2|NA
TGCGCCAGCAGTGATAGCGGGAGGAAGGAGACCCAGTACTTC
CASSDSGRKETQYF
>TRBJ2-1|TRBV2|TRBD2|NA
TGTGCCAGCAGGGAGACTAGCGGGAGATCCAATGTGCAGTTCTTC
CASRETSGRSNVQFF
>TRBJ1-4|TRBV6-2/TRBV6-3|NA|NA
TGTGCCAGCAGTTACGCTGCCGAGAATAGGGAAAAACTGTTTTTT
CASSYAAENREKLFF
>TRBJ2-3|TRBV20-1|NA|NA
TGCAGTGCCCGGGACCTTGGGGGAGATACGCAGTATTTT
CSARDLGGDTQYF
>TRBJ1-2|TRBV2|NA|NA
TGTGCCAGCAGTGAAGTAAAGGCTCGCTATGGCTACACCTTC
CASSEVKARYGYTF
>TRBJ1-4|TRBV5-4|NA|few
TGTGCCAGCAGCTTGGACCGCGCGGATGAAAAACTGTTTTTT
CASSLDRADEKLFF
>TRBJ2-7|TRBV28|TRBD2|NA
TGTGCCAGCAGTTTAGTCTGGGGACTAGCCCACTCCTACGAGCAGTACTTC
CASSLVWGLAHSYEQYF
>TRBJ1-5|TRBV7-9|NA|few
TGTGCCAGCAGCCCAACTGGGGGCGATTTTCAGCCCCAGCATTTT
CASSPTGGDFQPQHF
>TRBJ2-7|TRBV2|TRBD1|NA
TGTGCCAGCAGTGAAGCCACTGGACAGGCGTGGAACGAGCAGTACTTC
CASSEATGQAWNEQYF
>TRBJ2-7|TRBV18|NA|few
TGTGCCAGCTCACCAGAGATCGACAGGAGATTAACGGGCGAGCAGTACTTC
CASSPEIDRRLTGEQYF
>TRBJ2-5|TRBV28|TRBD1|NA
TGTGCCAGCAGTTCACAGGGGTTTGAGACCCAGTACTTC
CASSSQGFETQYF
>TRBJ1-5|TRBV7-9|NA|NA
TGTGCCAGCAGCTTAGGGGGGCTAGGTCGGCCCCAGCATTTT
CASSLGGLGRPQHF
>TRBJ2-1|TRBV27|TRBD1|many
TGTGCCAGCAGTAGGACAGGAAATGAGCAGTTCTTC
CASSRTGNEQFF
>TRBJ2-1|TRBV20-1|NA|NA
TGCAGTGCTGGTTCTCAGGGTGAGCAGTTCTTC
CSAGSQGEQFF
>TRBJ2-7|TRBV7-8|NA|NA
TGTGCCAGCAGCGAGTTCGACGAGCAGTACTTC
CASSEFDEQYF
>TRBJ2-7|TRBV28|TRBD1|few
TGTGCCAGCGTAGGACAGGGGCGTAGCTCCTACGAGCAGTACTTC
CASVGQGRSSYEQYF
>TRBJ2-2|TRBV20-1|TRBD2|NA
TGCAGTGCTAGCCGCCCCCCGGGACTAGTTCCTTCCGGGGAGCTGTTTTTT
CSASRPPGLVPSGELFF
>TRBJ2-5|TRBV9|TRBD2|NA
TGTGCCGGCAGCGTAGGGCTAGCGGGAGTAGAGACCCAGTACTTC
CAGSVGLAGVETQYF